The rows below give T cell receptor beta chains drawn from one sample of a study of shared clonotypes between healthy human individuals. Using immunoSEQ multiplex PCR, the repertoire was profiled, and TCRdb retains in-frame clones only, with some absent. Altogether around 990,000 clones are present, about 72% being singletons, with the ten largest covering 0.85% to 1%. The sequenced material came from memory CD4+ T cells from PBMCs. All receptors come from a man aged 18 to 35 in good health. Some clones in this sample may be carry-over from other donors' samples. CDR3s include the opening cysteine and the closing phenylalanine or tryptophan. The D gene is left open where the match is weak. Clone size is given for some rows only: seen once, a few or many times, or a class if the clone is expanded.

CDR3 protein: CASSFGASGELFF
CDR3 DNA: TGTGCCAGCAGCTTCGGGGCAAGCGGGGAGCTGTTTTTT
J gene: TRBJ2-2
clone size: NA
D gene: NA
V gene: TRBV7-3

CDR3 protein: CASRPPAGPNEKLFF
CDR3 DNA: TGTGCCAGCAGACCACCCGCAGGCCCCAATGAAAAACTGTTTTTT
J gene: TRBJ1-4
clone size: once
D gene: NA
V gene: TRBV11-2

CDR3 protein: CASSLRLRTDTQYF
CDR3 DNA: TGTGCCAGCAGCTTAAGGTTGCGCACAGATACGCAGTATTTT
J gene: TRBJ2-3
clone size: NA
D gene: NA
V gene: TRBV7-9

CDR3 protein: CASSRGLGFLSEQYF
CDR3 DNA: TGCGCCAGCAGCAGGGGACTCGGATTTCTCTCCGAGCAGTACTTC
J gene: TRBJ2-7
clone size: NA
D gene: NA
V gene: TRBV5-1

CDR3 protein: CASSSGPYTDTQYF
CDR3 DNA: TGTGCCAGCAGCTCGGGGCCCTACACAGATACGCAGTATTTT
J gene: TRBJ2-3
clone size: NA
D gene: NA
V gene: TRBV7-9

CDR3 protein: CASSDSAGVDQPQHF
CDR3 DNA: TGTGCCAGCAGTGACTCTGCAGGGGTGGATCAGCCCCAGCATTTT
J gene: TRBJ1-5
clone size: few
D gene: NA
V gene: TRBV2

CDR3 protein: CASSSSDRGLWSDEQYF
CDR3 DNA: TGCGCCAGCAGCTCCTCCGACAGGGGCCTCTGGTCCGACGAGCAGTACTTC
J gene: TRBJ2-7
clone size: NA
D gene: TRBD1
V gene: TRBV5-1

CDR3 protein: CASSGEGATDTQYF
CDR3 DNA: TGTGCCAGCAGCGGGGAAGGAGCCACAGATACGCAGTATTTT
J gene: TRBJ2-3
clone size: NA
D gene: NA
V gene: TRBV5-4

CDR3 protein: CASSPIRGPYEQYF
CDR3 DNA: TGTGCCAGCAGCCCAATCCGGGGGCCCTACGAGCAGTACTTC
J gene: TRBJ2-7
clone size: NA
D gene: NA
V gene: TRBV11-2

CDR3 protein: CASSFPTGQRANQPQHF
CDR3 DNA: TGTGCCAGCAGTTTCCCCACGGGACAGAGGGCCAATCAGCCCCAGCATTTT
J gene: TRBJ1-5
clone size: once
D gene: TRBD1
V gene: TRBV28

CDR3 protein: CASSSYGGPGELFF
CDR3 DNA: TGTGCCAGCAGCTCCTATGGGGGGCCCGGGGAGCTGTTTTTT
J gene: TRBJ2-2
clone size: NA
D gene: NA
V gene: TRBV14

CDR3 protein: CASSIYRSGYEQYF
CDR3 DNA: TGTGCCAGCAGCATTTACAGGAGTGGCTACGAGCAGTACTTC
J gene: TRBJ2-7
clone size: NA
D gene: NA
V gene: TRBV5-6

CDR3 protein: CASSQRTSGETQYF
CDR3 DNA: TGCGCCAGCAGCCAACGGACTAGCGGCGAGACCCAGTACTTC
J gene: TRBJ2-5
clone size: NA
D gene: TRBD2
V gene: TRBV4-1

CDR3 protein: CASSWTSSNYNEQFF
CDR3 DNA: TGCGCCAGCAGCTGGACTTCCAGTAACTACAATGAGCAGTTCTTC
J gene: TRBJ2-1
clone size: NA
D gene: NA
V gene: TRBV5-1

CDR3 protein: CATSRVGTASNEQFF
CDR3 DNA: TGTGCCACCAGCAGAGTCGGGACAGCCTCCAATGAGCAGTTCTTC
J gene: TRBJ2-1
clone size: few
D gene: TRBD1
V gene: TRBV15

CDR3 protein: CASSLEERARRDNEQFF
CDR3 DNA: TGTGCCAGCAGCTTAGAAGAAAGAGCGAGGCGGGACAATGAGCAGTTCTTC
J gene: TRBJ2-1
clone size: few
D gene: NA
V gene: TRBV11-2

CDR3 protein: CASSGQLNTEAFF
CDR3 DNA: TGTGCCAGCAGCGGACAGTTAAACACTGAAGCTTTCTTT
J gene: TRBJ1-1
clone size: NA
D gene: NA
V gene: TRBV11-2

CDR3 protein: CASSQDGDSETYGYTF
CDR3 DNA: TGTGCCAGCAGCCAAGATGGGGACTCCGAGACATATGGCTACACCTTC
J gene: TRBJ1-2
clone size: NA
D gene: NA
V gene: TRBV4-2

CDR3 protein: CATSSGEGGQPQHF
CDR3 DNA: TGTGCCACCAGCAGTGGGGAAGGGGGCCAGCCCCAGCATTTT
J gene: TRBJ1-5
clone size: few
D gene: TRBD1
V gene: TRBV15

CDR3 protein: CASSLQFSTIEAFF
CDR3 DNA: TGTGCCAGCAGCTTGCAGTTTAGTACCATTGAAGCTTTCTTT
J gene: TRBJ1-1
clone size: NA
D gene: NA
V gene: TRBV6-1

CDR3 protein: CSVIGRGWTEAFF
CDR3 DNA: TGCAGCGTTATAGGACGCGGGTGGACTGAAGCTTTCTTT
J gene: TRBJ1-1
clone size: few
D gene: NA
V gene: TRBV29-1

CDR3 protein: CASRLETGVYYGYTF
CDR3 DNA: TGTGCCAGCAGGCTCGAGACAGGAGTCTACTATGGCTACACCTTC
J gene: TRBJ1-2
clone size: few
D gene: NA
V gene: TRBV2

CDR3 protein: CASRGPLSSDTQYF
CDR3 DNA: TGTGCCAGCAGGGGGCCCCTTAGTTCAGATACGCAGTATTTT
J gene: TRBJ2-3
clone size: NA
D gene: NA
V gene: TRBV25-1

CDR3 protein: CASSYSGGMNTEAFF
CDR3 DNA: TGTGCCAGCAGTTACTCAGGAGGGATGAACACTGAAGCTTTCTTT
J gene: TRBJ1-1
clone size: NA
D gene: NA
V gene: TRBV6-5

CDR3 protein: CASSWTVNTGELFF
CDR3 DNA: TGCGCCAGCAGCTGGACCGTGAACACCGGGGAGCTGTTTTTT
J gene: TRBJ2-2
clone size: many
D gene: NA
V gene: TRBV5-1

CDR3 protein: CASSQEFGVGELFF
CDR3 DNA: TGCGCCAGCAGCCAAGAATTCGGAGTGGGGGAGCTGTTTTTT
J gene: TRBJ2-2
clone size: once
D gene: NA
V gene: TRBV4-1

CDR3 protein: CASGDRTSGGTQYF
CDR3 DNA: TGTGCCAGCGGGGATCGGACTAGCGGGGGGACGCAGTACTTC
J gene: TRBJ2-7
clone size: NA
D gene: TRBD2
V gene: TRBV28

CDR3 protein: CASSSGRDGSPLHF
CDR3 DNA: TGCGCCAGCAGCTCGGGCAGGGACGGGTCACCCCTCCACTTT
J gene: TRBJ1-6
clone size: NA
D gene: NA
V gene: TRBV5-1

CDR3 protein: CASSVTGGSYEKLFF
CDR3 DNA: TGTGCCAGCAGCGTAACCGGTGGTAGTTATGAAAAACTGTTTTTT
J gene: TRBJ1-4
clone size: NA
D gene: NA
V gene: TRBV9

CDR3 protein: CASSWRSGTGPYEQYF
CDR3 DNA: TGCGCCAGCAGCTGGCGCTCCGGGACGGGACCCTACGAGCAGTACTTC
J gene: TRBJ2-7
clone size: NA
D gene: NA
V gene: TRBV5-1

CDR3 protein: CASSPDRGLTGGGEQYF
CDR3 DNA: TGCGCCAGCAGCCCGGACCGGGGCCTGACAGGGGGGGGCGAGCAGTACTTC
J gene: TRBJ2-7
clone size: NA
D gene: TRBD1
V gene: TRBV4-1

CDR3 protein: CASNEAGSGNTIYF
CDR3 DNA: TGCGCCAGCAACGAAGCAGGGTCTGGAAACACCATATATTTT
J gene: TRBJ1-3
clone size: NA
D gene: NA
V gene: TRBV5-1

CDR3 protein: CASSQGLAGSYEQYF
CDR3 DNA: TGTGCCAGCAGCCAAGGACTAGCGGGTTCCTACGAGCAGTACTTC
J gene: TRBJ2-7
clone size: NA
D gene: TRBD2
V gene: TRBV27

CDR3 protein: CASSLGTGGSGELFF
CDR3 DNA: TGTGCCAGCAGCTTGGGGACAGGGGGTTCCGGGGAGCTGTTTTTT
J gene: TRBJ2-2
clone size: NA
D gene: TRBD1
V gene: TRBV5-4

CDR3 protein: CASSRHRDRASGGQYF
CDR3 DNA: TGTGCCAGCAGCCGCCACCGGGACAGGGCCTCCGGGGGGCAGTATTTT
J gene: TRBJ2-3
clone size: NA
D gene: TRBD1
V gene: TRBV4-2

CDR3 protein: CASSIAAGEQFF
CDR3 DNA: TGTGCCAGTAGTATAGCTGCGGGAGAGCAGTTCTTC
J gene: TRBJ2-1
clone size: NA
D gene: NA
V gene: TRBV19

CDR3 protein: CASSLASQADTQYF
CDR3 DNA: TGTGCCAGCAGCTTGGCAAGTCAGGCAGATACGCAGTATTTT
J gene: TRBJ2-3
clone size: NA
D gene: NA
V gene: TRBV5-6